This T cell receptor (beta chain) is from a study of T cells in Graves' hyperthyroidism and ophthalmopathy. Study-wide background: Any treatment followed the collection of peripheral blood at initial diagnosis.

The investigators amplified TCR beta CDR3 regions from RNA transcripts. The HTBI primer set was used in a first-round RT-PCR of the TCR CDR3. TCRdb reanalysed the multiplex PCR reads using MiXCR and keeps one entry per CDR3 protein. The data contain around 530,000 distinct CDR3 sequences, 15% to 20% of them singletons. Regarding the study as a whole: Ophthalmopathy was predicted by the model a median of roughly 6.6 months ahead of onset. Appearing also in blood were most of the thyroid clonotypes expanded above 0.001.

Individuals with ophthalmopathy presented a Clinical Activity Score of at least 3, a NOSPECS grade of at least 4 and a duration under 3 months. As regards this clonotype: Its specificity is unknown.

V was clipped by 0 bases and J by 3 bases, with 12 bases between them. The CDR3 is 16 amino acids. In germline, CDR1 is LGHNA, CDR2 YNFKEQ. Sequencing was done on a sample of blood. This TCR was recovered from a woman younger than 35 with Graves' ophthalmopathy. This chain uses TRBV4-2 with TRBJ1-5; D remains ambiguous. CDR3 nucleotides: TGTGCCAGCAGCCAAGATGGGGTAGGATACAATCAGCCCCAGCATTTT. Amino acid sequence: CASSQDGVGYNQPQHF.